One and the same sample provided the 11 T cell receptor beta chains below, sequenced in a study of blood T cell repertoires in COVID-19. Sequencing used immunoSEQ multiplex PCR; TCRdb keeps in-frame clones, though not all of them. Among about 120,000 clones listed, roughly 76% were seen once. The sequencing input was peripheral blood. The receptors shown here come from a human donor in a cohort sampled during active COVID-19.

The V gene is TRBV29-1, the J gene TRBJ1-1; 8 nucleotides agree with TRBD1. The V gene's germline CDR1 is SQVTM and CDR2 ANQGSEA. The V gene end was trimmed by 7 bases and the J gene end by 5 bases; junction bases not matched to a gene: 9. This CDR3 is built from 13 residues. CDR3 region: CSALYTGGTEAFF. DNA of the CDR3: TGCAGCGCCTTGTACACAGGGGGTACTGAAGCTTTCTTT.

This sequence joins TRBV11-2 and TRBJ2-7; the match to TRBD1 covers 7 bases. The CDR3 extends over 18 amino acids. Trimming cost V 2 bases and J 5 bases; bases outside gene matches: 18. The germline V gene has CDR1 SGHAT and CDR2 FQNNGV. Here the CDR3 DNA reads TGTGCCAGCAGCTTAAACTATCCGTTCGAGACAGGGTCCGACGAGCAGTACTTC. Translating it yields CASSLNYPFETGSDEQYF.

CDR3 sequence reads: CASSPGLAGGYEQYF. The CDR3 coding sequence is TGTGCCAGTAGTCCGGGACTAGCGGGGGGATACGAGCAGTACTTC. The chain links TRBV19 to TRBJ2-7; 15 bases fit TRBD2. The V and J ends lost 5 bases and 4 bases, in that order; junction bases with no gene match: 3. Germline-derived CDR1 and CDR2 are LNHDA and SQIVND (reference sequence). The CDR3 totals 15 residues.

V and J are TRBV3-1 (or the pseudogene TRBV3-2) and TRBJ2-7; 7 positions match TRBD2. Germline values: CDR1 LGHDT, CDR2 YNNKEL (reference sequence). This CDR3 has 16 residues. Trimming removed 0 bases from V and 3 bases from J; junction bases left unmatched: 8. The CDR3 DNA reads as TGTGCCAGCAGCCAAGATCAGTCTAGCGGAAACTACGAGCAGTACTTC. The encoded protein is CASSQDQSSGNYEQYF.

The CDR3 bases are TGTGCCAGCAGCCCAGGGACAGGGATTAACACTGAAGCTTTCTTT. Translation gives CASSPGTGINTEAFF. V and J are TRBV3-1 (or the pseudogene TRBV3-2) and TRBJ1-1; 9 bases match TRBD1. Germline loops: CDR1 LGHDT, CDR2 YNNKEL (reference sequence). V lost 4 bases to trimming and J lost 2 bases; unmatched junction nucleotides: 5. The CDR3 covers 15 residues.

This clone was seen at least ten times. This rearrangement joins TRBV21-1 to TRBJ1-6; TRBD1, as called in the table, went unchecked against the DNA. TRBV21-1 constitutes a pseudogene. This CDR3 is built from 18 residues. The CDR3 here is CASSKVAWTHEKNSPLHF. CDR3 bases: TGTGCCAGCAGCAAAGTTGCGTGGACACACGAGAAGAATTCACCCCTCCACTTT.

The chain is built from TRBV7-2 and TRBJ2-1, with a weak D call TRBD2 (5 bases). The CDR3 has 15 residues. Germline V lookup: CDR1 SGHTA, CDR2 FQGNSA. Trimming pared 1 base from V and 5 bases from J, leaving 12 bases between. DNA for the CDR3: TGTGCCAGCAGCTTAGACCCGACCGGGAACAATGAGCAGTTCTTC. The encoded protein is CASSLDPTGNNEQFF.

The V and J genes are TRBV14 and TRBJ2-1, with 11 bases identical to TRBD1. Germline V gives CDR1 SGHDN, CDR2 FVKESK. The length of the CDR3 is 18 residues. After removal of 3 bases from V and 1 base from J, the junction contained 8 bases not matched to a gene. Here the CDR3 DNA reads TGTGCCAGCAGCCAGAGAGGGACAGGGGGATTTTCCTACAATGAGCAGTTCTTC. This codes for CASSQRGTGGFSYNEQFF.

This clone was observed once. As DNA, the CDR3 is TGTGCCAGCACACTAGAAGCCTACGAGCAGTACTTC. It yields the protein CASTLEAYEQYF. The chain combines TRBV7-9 with TRBJ2-7, with D maybe TRBD2 (5 bases). V lost 7 bases and J 2 bases, leaving 9 bases between the germline ends. The germline V gene has CDR1 SEHNR and CDR2 FQNEAQ (reference sequence). This CDR3 has 12 residues.

The chain combines TRBV7-2 with TRBJ1-5, with 8 bases lining up with TRBD1. CDR1 SGHTA and CDR2 FQGNSA come from the germline V gene. V lost 1 base and J lost 4; bases outside the gene matches: 3. The CDR3 contains 15 residues. Written as DNA, the CDR3 is TGTGCCAGCAGCTTAGGTACAGGGGGGAATCAGCCCCAGCATTTT. Its translation is CASSLGTGGNQPQHF.

The V and J genes are TRBV10-3 and TRBJ2-7; 11 bases agree with TRBD1. V shed 5 bases and J 4 bases; nucleotides not matched to a gene: 7. The CDR3 covers 15 residues. The germline V gene encodes CDR1 ENHRY and CDR2 SYGVKD. This CDR3 is CAISNLGTGGYEQYF. CDR3 nucleotides: TGTGCCATCAGTAACCTTGGGACAGGGGGGTACGAGCAGTACTTC.